The 7 T cell receptor beta chains reported below all come from one sample, sequenced in a study of blood T cell repertoires in COVID-19. TCRdb's copy holds only in-frame clones and misses some; the assay was immunoSEQ multiplex PCR. Of around 250,000 clones in the sample, roughly 89% were seen once. The sequenced sample consisted of peripheral blood. These receptors were collected from a young man who had recovered from COVID-19.

V gene TRBV5-1 combines with J gene TRBJ1-1; D is undetermined. This CDR3 is built from 18 residues. Trimming stripped 4 bases from V and 5 bases from J, with 27 bases between. CDR1 and CDR2 from the germline V gene are SGHRS and YFSETQ. Written as DNA, the CDR3 is TGCGCCAGCAGCCCACAAATTGCGGGGATTTATATGCAGACTGAAGCTTTCTTT. Translated, it gives CASSPQIAGIYMQTEAFF.

V is TRBV19 and J is TRBJ2-3; D remains ambiguous. Germline V gene data show CDR1 as LNHDA and CDR2 as SQIVND (reference sequence). Trimming left V 4 bases short and J 4 bases short, with 9 bases between. This CDR3 contains 13 residues. The CDR3 protein is CASSTYLSDTQYF. The DNA for the CDR3 is TGTGCCAGTAGTACCTACCTATCAGATACGCAGTATTTT.

A single count supports this clone. The CDR3 bases are TGTGCTAGTGGTCCAAGGACAGGGACAACTATAGAGACCCAGTACTTC. Encoded protein: CASGPRTGTTIETQYF. The rearrangement uses TRBV12-5 and TRBJ2-5; 8 bases are shared with TRBD1. Germline assignment: CDR1 LGHNT and CDR2 FRNRAP. This CDR3 has 16 amino acids. The ends lost 5 bases at V and 4 bases at J; junction bases unmatched: 12.

The rearrangement joins TRBV25-1 to TRBJ1-1, with D uncertain. The CDR3 spans 13 residues. Trimming pared 6 bases from V and 0 bases from J, leaving 8 bases between. CDR1 and CDR2 from the germline V gene are MGHDK and SYGVNS. DNA for the CDR3: TGTGCCAGCAGAGCGAGGGTGAACACTGAAGCTTTCTTT. It is translated as CASRARVNTEAFF.

This clone was seen once. The chain joins TRBV30 to TRBJ1-4; D gene unclear. Germline-derived CDR1 and CDR2 are GTSNPN and SVGIG (reference sequence). This CDR3 is built from 14 residues. The V gene lost 1 base and the J gene lost 8 bases, with 14 bases spanning the gap. CDR3 loop: CAWSGGYIGEKLFF. The CDR3 DNA reads as TGTGCCTGGAGTGGTGGGTACATCGGGGAAAAACTGTTTTTT.

The J gene is TRBJ1-3, the V gene TRBV6-6; unclear D gene. Trimming removed 4 bases at V and 4 bases at J, with 11 bases between. This CDR3 region has 14 residues. Germline V lookup: CDR1 MNHNY, CDR2 SVGAGI (reference sequence). The CDR3 DNA follows: TGTGCCAGCAGTTCCCAGGAAGCAGGAAACACCATATATTTT. It specifies CASSSQEAGNTIYF.

The CDR3 region has the DNA TGTGCCAGCAGGGGGGGACAGGGGCAGTTTGAGACCCAGTACTTC. Amino acids: CASRGGQGQFETQYF. V usage is TRBV28 and J usage is TRBJ2-5; 10 nucleotides line up with TRBD1. The CDR3 runs 15 residues. V shed 6 bases, J shed 5 bases, and the junction held 9 bases outside the gene matches. The V gene's germline CDR1 is MDHEN and CDR2 SYDVKM.